What follows is one TCR beta chain and its context. TCRdb reprocessed the reads via MiXCR and lists one record per CDR3 protein. Counted here are 630,000 or so distinct CDR3 sequences, roughly 24% occurring once; the ten biggest clones make up 8%. These data are taken from a study of T cell repertoires in cytomegalovirus infection. Whole-study context: Through public TCR beta signatures, both CMV infection and matching HLA type were indicated.

V lost 5 bases, J lost 8 bases, and 8 bases stayed unmatched. Germline V lookup: CDR1 SGHVS, CDR2 FNYEAQ. This CDR3 region has 15 residues. Sequencing used CD8+ T cells from PBMCs. The V and J genes are TRBV7-6 and TRBJ1-5; 11 nucleotides line up with TRBD1. The sequence derives from a human donor in good health (CMV status not recorded). Some clones in this sample may be carry-over from other donors' samples. This CDR3 is CASSTGQGVREPQHF. Here the CDR3 DNA reads TGTGCCAGCAGCACGGGACAGGGGGTTCGGGAGCCCCAGCATTTT.